This T cell receptor (beta chain) was recovered during a study of CD8 T cells in Susac syndrome. TCR beta sequencing was performed on blood CD8+ and CD4+ T cells. Germline values: CDR1 LNHDA, CDR2 SQIVND (reference sequence). The CDR3 contains 14 residues. Between the trimmed V and J ends, which lost 0 bases and 12 bases, there was a span of 17 bases. RNA was extracted with the RNeasy kit, and a quantity of roughly 0.5 to 1 ug was reverse transcribed using random hexamers. A single record per CDR3 protein comes from TCRdb applying MiXCR to the immunoSEQ multiplex PCR reads. This sample has 150,000 to 180,000 distinct CDR3 sequences, with approximately 96% found just once.

The sequencing sample was made of CD8+ T cells from PBMCs. The chain has TRBV19 and TRBJ1-1; D gene unclear. This sequence was found in a human donor with multiple sclerosis. The CDR3 DNA reads TGTGCCAGTAGTATAGATTCCAGACATCCGGAAACTTTCTTT. It is translated as CASSIDSRHPETFF.